This TCR beta chain comes out of a study of T cell changes during pregnancy in multiple sclerosis. In this sample, this clone turned up once. CDR1 SGHRS and CDR2 YFSETQ come from the germline V gene. Trimming removed 0 bases from V and 4 bases from J, with 8 bases in between. This CDR3 has 14 residues. Clones were read by immunoSEQ multiplex PCR, and TCRdb kept only the in-frame ones, dropping some. The table includes tens of thousands of clones, 91% detected once. The input for sequencing was peripheral blood, taken after pregnancy. This chain joins TRBV5-1 and TRBJ2-1; TRBD2 might be the D (5 bases). The origin of this receptor is a female donor in good health, enrolled as a control in a pregnancy study. This CDR3 is CASSLGTLYNEQFF. The CDR3 DNA reads as TGCGCCAGCAGCTTGGGGACTTTATACAATGAGCAGTTCTTC.